The clone carrying this T cell receptor beta chain was detected only a few times. Its antigen is not identified. This specimen belongs to a study of regulatory T cells in long-lasting Graves disease. Findings and limits, study-wide: Gene preferences differed: TRBV28, TRBJ1-2, TRBJ2-5 in persistent cases.

Investigators prepared the TCR beta libraries by applying iRepertoire HTBI primers and Arm-PCR of CDR3 regions. TCRdb recomputed calls from the multiplex PCR reads with MiXCR, one row per CDR3 protein. The profile covers about 220,000 distinct CDR3 sequences, with roughly 19% appearing a single time and about 11% taken by the ten largest. The CDR3 has 16 residues. The germline gives CDR1 KGHSH, CDR2 LQKENI. Trimming removed 2 bases from V and 2 bases from J, with 16 bases in between. Time point defined: newly diagnosed GD, antithyroid drugs for less than 3 months. From RNA extracted from PBMCs, the TCR library was made. As a group, patients came from one endocrinology department in Xi'an, China. These data are also associated with another study on T cells in Graves' hyperthyroidism and ophthalmopathy. According to that study: Primed by the HTBI set, a first-round RT-PCR was run on the TCR CDR3.

J is TRBJ2-7 and V is TRBV18; no reliable D call. The sequenced sample was peripheral blood mononuclear cells (PBMCs), obtained at new diagnosis, from a patient treated with antithyroid drugs. The TCR was taken from a woman aged 30 to 39 with Graves disease. DNA of the CDR3: TGTGCCAGCTCACCAAATTCCTTACAGCTAGCCTACGAGCAGTACTTC. Translated: CASSPNSLQLAYEQYF.